Presented here are 10 T cell receptor beta chains from one specimen sequenced in a study of vaccination and CD4 T cells after COVID-19. Treatment specified: roughly 10-day PBMC culture with coronavirus spike peptide pools or control peptides (ViraFEST assay). These receptors' targets are unknown. An Oncomine TCR Beta short-read assay was used to sequence the DNA from cultured CD4+ T cells. TCRdb re-called the PCR reads through MiXCR, storing one row per CDR3 protein. The table includes some 20,000 distinct CDR3 sequences, roughly three fifths detected once. Sequencing was performed on CD4+ T cells from blood, cultured in vitro, taken after SARS-CoV-2 vaccination. Receptors originate from a human donor who had recovered from COVID-19.

In this sample, this clonotype turned up a few times. The genes are TRBV6-1 and TRBJ1-2; D is possibly TRBD1 (5 bases). The germline V and J ends were trimmed by 7 bases and 4 bases, with 19 bases remaining between them. CDR1 is MNHNS, CDR2 SASEGT, per germline. This CDR3 spans 15 amino acids. The CDR3 DNA is TGTGCCAGCACCAGCGGGGGGATCAGAACCTATGGCTACACCTTC. This sequence encodes CASTSGGIRTYGYTF.

The V gene is TRBV7-2, the J gene TRBJ1-1; D gene unclear. Between the trimmed V and J ends, which lost 3 bases and 8 bases, there was a span of 10 bases. This CDR3 comprises 12 residues. CDR1 is SGHTA, CDR2 FQGNSA, per germline. CDR3 DNA sequence: TGTGCCAGCAGCTTGGACGTCCGAGAAGCTTTCTTT. This translates into CASSLDVREAFF.

This clonotype was detected once. The V call is TRBV7-9, the J call TRBJ2-1, with TRBD2 matching over 13 bases. Germline V gene sequence: CDR1 SEHNR, CDR2 FQNEAQ (reference sequence). CDR3 length: 15 residues. V shed 5 bases, J shed 10 bases, and the junction held 8 bases outside the gene matches. CDR3 DNA: TGTGCCAGCAGCCTCGGACTAGCGGGAGAAGAAGAGCAGTTCTTC. Its protein product is CASSLGLAGEEEQFF.

The CDR3 reads CASSSRGGTNYGYTF. As DNA, the CDR3 is TGTGCCAGTAGTAGCCGTGGAGGTACTAACTATGGCTACACCTTC. The chain links TRBV19 to TRBJ1-2; no definite D call. Trimming removed 4 bases at V and 0 bases at J, with 12 bases between. CDR1 and CDR2 from the germline V gene are LNHDA and SQIVND (reference sequence). CDR3 length equals 15 residues.

This clonotype was seen a handful of times. The CDR3 DNA reads TGCAGTGCTCACCCGTCCCAGACAGATACGCAGTATTTT. Translating it yields CSAHPSQTDTQYF. This sequence joins TRBV20-1 and TRBJ2-3, with D unresolved. The CDR3 has 13 residues. Germline V gene lookup returns CDR1 DFQATT and CDR2 SNEGSKA (reference sequence). V gave up 5 bases and J gave up 3 bases, with 12 bases separating them.

This clonotype is termed medium-sized (0.01 to 0.1%). V gene TRBV6-2 or TRBV6-3 combines with J gene TRBJ1-2; TRBD1 aligns across 10 bases. Germline CDR1 is MNHEY and CDR2 is SVGEGT. The CDR3 covers 14 residues. After removal of 5 bases from V and 4 bases from J, the junction contained 4 bases not matched to a gene. The CDR3 region has the DNA TGTGCCAGCAGTCCATGGACAGGGGGCTATGGCTACACCTTC. It translates to CASSPWTGGYGYTF.

This clonotype was seen only a few times. The rearrangement uses TRBV19 and TRBJ1-2, with a possible D match to TRBD1 (6 bases). Trimming took 6 bases from V and 8 from J, leaving 16 bases between them. From germline, CDR1 is LNHDA and CDR2 SQIVND (reference sequence). CDR3 length: 13 residues. The CDR3 nucleotides are TGTGCCAGTAGAACCACCACAGGGAACGGCTACACCTTC. Protein product: CASRTTTGNGYTF.

V usage is TRBV19 and J usage is TRBJ1-1, with 10 bases matching TRBD1. Losses at the gene ends were 4 bases for V and 6 bases for J; bases not matched to a gene: 5. The CDR3 spans 14 residues. Germline loops: CDR1 LNHDA, CDR2 SQIVND (reference sequence). CDR3 region: CASSTVGTGAEAFF. DNA for the CDR3: TGTGCCAGTAGTACGGTCGGGACAGGGGCTGAAGCTTTCTTT.

The chain joins TRBV20-1 to TRBJ2-5; 7 nucleotides align to TRBD1. In germline, CDR1 is DFQATT, CDR2 SNEGSKA (reference sequence). This CDR3 is 14 amino acids long. The J segment lost 3 bases and the V segment lost 2 bases, leaving 6 bases of the junction unmatched. The CDR3: CSARRGTEKETQYF. CDR3 coding DNA: TGCAGTGCTAGACGAGGGACAGAAAAAGAGACCCAGTACTTC.

The V gene is TRBV28, the J gene TRBJ1-2; D call uncertain. This CDR3 has 14 amino acids. Between the trimmed V and J ends, which lost 6 bases and 2 bases, there was a span of 13 bases. Looked up from germline, CDR1 is MDHEN and CDR2 is SYDVKM. The chain's CDR3 is CASSPDGRNYGYTF. The CDR3 bases are TGTGCCAGCAGCCCCGATGGGAGGAACTATGGCTACACCTTC.